Shown below are 11 T cell receptor beta chains from a single sample sequenced in a study of blood T cells in healthy people across ages (dated by TCRdb to about 2015). Libraries were prepared through 5' RACE. The sample was run on an Illumina HiSeq 2500. A second about 7 to 11 cycle PCR used a sample-barcoded 5' primer and a J-beta primer mix. In-frame beta chains were kept once TCRdb had trimmed the public reads at Q25 with fastp and called clones with MiXCR. Every entry covers one CDR3 protein and lists the most common genes and DNA from its rows. Here the sample has 750,000 to 1,000,000 distinct CDR3 sequences; almost 30% occur a single time. Of the sample, roughly 10% falls within the top ten clones. This sample also appeared in a second study, on T cells of mothers and their children.

The source material was blood. The receptors were sampled from a woman aged 40 to 49 in good health.

This clonotype was seen many times. This chain links TRBV29-1 with TRBJ2-5; D remains ambiguous. Germline CDR1 is SQVTM and CDR2 is ANQGSEA. The V gene lost 1 base and the J gene lost 7 bases, with 10 bases spanning the gap. The CDR3 consists of 12 residues. The CDR3 here is CSVEGYGGTQYF. The CDR3, as DNA: TGCAGCGTTGAAGGGTACGGTGGGACCCAGTACTTC.

This clonotype appeared a few times. The chain recombines TRBV4-2 with TRBJ1-1; the D gene is possibly TRBD1 (5 bases). There are 17 residues in the CDR3. V dropped 0 bases and J dropped 0 bases, with 14 bases sitting between them. In germline, CDR1 is LGHNA, CDR2 YNFKEQ. CDR3 DNA: TGTGCCAGCAGCCAAGATTACAGGTCCTCCCTGAACACTGAAGCTTTCTTT. This translates into CASSQDYRSSLNTEAFF.

Note on this clonotype: This may be a read error, as it is one base from a much larger clone. The V and J genes are TRBV29-1 and TRBJ2-7; D may be TRBD1 (6 bases). CDR3 length: 15 amino acids. V lost 7 bases and J lost 7, with 26 bases in between. The germline V gene has CDR1 SQVTM and CDR2 ANQGSEA. CDR3 loop: CSGVIGQHSYNEQYF. The CDR3 DNA follows: TGCAGCGGCGTCATCGGACAGCACTCCTACAATGAGCAGTACTTC.

Only a few counts were recorded for this clonotype. V gene TRBV2 combines with J gene TRBJ2-6; 9 nucleotides align to TRBD1. With V trimmed by 4 bases and J by 2 bases, 9 bases remained unmatched. There are 18 residues in the CDR3. From germline, CDR1 is SNHLY and CDR2 FYNNEI. CDR3 amino acids: CASSAGQGRETGANVLTF. DNA of the CDR3: TGTGCCAGCAGTGCGGGACAGGGTAGAGAAACTGGGGCCAACGTCCTGACTTTC.

This clonotype has just a few counts. This sequence joins TRBV5-6 and TRBJ1-2; D unresolved. CDR1 and CDR2 (germline): SGHDT, YYEEEE. Trimming took off 1 base at V and 8 bases at J, with 18 bases between the two ends. The CDR3 has 15 amino acids. The CDR3 DNA reads TGTGCCAGCAGCTTGTCGGCACCCACTGCTTTGGGCTACACCTTC. Protein: CASSLSAPTALGYTF.

This clonotype was detected many times. The V and J genes are TRBV20-1 and TRBJ2-7, with TRBD1 matching 7 bases. V trimming: 5 bases; J trimming: 7 bases; junction bases outside the gene matches: 5. CDR1 is DFQATT, CDR2 SNEGSKA, per germline (reference sequence). The CDR3 sequence is 11 residues long. The CDR3 nucleotides are TGCAGTGCTCTGAACAGGGGAGAGCAGTACTTC. This encodes CSALNRGEQYF.

This clonotype occurred many times. The chain links TRBV12-3 or TRBV12-4 to TRBJ2-1; D possibly corresponds to TRBD1 (6 bases). Trimming took off 5 bases at V and 9 bases at J, with 14 bases between the two ends. The length of the CDR3 is 13 residues. This CDR3 reads CASSQRQDGEQFF. As DNA, the CDR3 is TGTGCCAGCAGTCAAAGACAGGACGGTGAGCAGTTCTTC.

CDR3 DNA sequence: TGTGCCACGAGGGACAACTCGAACACCGGGGAGCTGTTTTTT. Its protein is CATRDNSNTGELFF. The chain carries TRBV10-3 and TRBJ2-2, with D possibly matching TRBD1 (6 bases). CDR1 ENHRY and CDR2 SYGVKD come from the germline V gene. This CDR3 contains 14 residues. The V and J ends lost 10 bases and 0 bases respectively, with 12 bases between them.

This clonotype showed up many times. The chain has TRBV6-2 or TRBV6-3 and TRBJ2-6, with D uncertain. Germline V gene lookup returns CDR1 MNHEY and CDR2 SVGEGT. The CDR3 extends over 14 amino acids. V lost 4 bases to trimming and J lost 0 bases, with 4 bases between them. As DNA, the CDR3 is TGTGCCAGCAGTTGGAGCTCTGGGGCCAACGTCCTGACTTTC. Protein sequence: CASSWSSGANVLTF.

This chain uses TRBV28 with TRBJ2-5, with D hard to call. Germline V gene data show CDR1 as MDHEN and CDR2 as SYDVKM. This CDR3 is 14 amino acids long. V lost 5 bases to trimming and J lost 0 bases, with 10 bases between them. The CDR3 here is CASSPQVYQETQYF. CDR3 DNA: TGTGCCAGCAGTCCTCAGGTCTACCAAGAGACCCAGTACTTC.

This clonotype has a count of ten or more. The genes are TRBV29-1 and TRBJ2-7, with D hard to call. Between the trimmed V and J ends, which lost 7 bases and 3 bases, there was a span of 13 bases. The germline V gene has CDR1 SQVTM and CDR2 ANQGSEA. CDR3 size: 12 residues. Here the CDR3 reads CSGGAGFYEQYF. DNA of the CDR3: TGCAGCGGAGGTGCAGGATTCTACGAGCAGTACTTC.